This T cell receptor beta chain was recovered during a study of control samples from healthy donors and cancer patients. Method: immunoSEQ multiplex PCR; TCRdb's copy keeps in-frame clones and lacks some. The sample lists 150,000 to 200,000 clones, roughly 91% occurring once. This clonotype was obtained from a man younger than 35 in good health. Sequences were obtained from blood.

The CDR3 protein is CASRRQGLDYGYTF. CDR3 nucleotide sequence: TGTGCCAGTAGAAGACAGGGTTTGGACTATGGCTACACCTTC. The genes are TRBV19 and TRBJ1-2, with 7 positions matching TRBD1. From germline, CDR1 is LNHDA and CDR2 SQIVND (reference sequence). V lost 6 bases and J lost 3; bases outside the gene matches: 7. The CDR3 has 14 residues.